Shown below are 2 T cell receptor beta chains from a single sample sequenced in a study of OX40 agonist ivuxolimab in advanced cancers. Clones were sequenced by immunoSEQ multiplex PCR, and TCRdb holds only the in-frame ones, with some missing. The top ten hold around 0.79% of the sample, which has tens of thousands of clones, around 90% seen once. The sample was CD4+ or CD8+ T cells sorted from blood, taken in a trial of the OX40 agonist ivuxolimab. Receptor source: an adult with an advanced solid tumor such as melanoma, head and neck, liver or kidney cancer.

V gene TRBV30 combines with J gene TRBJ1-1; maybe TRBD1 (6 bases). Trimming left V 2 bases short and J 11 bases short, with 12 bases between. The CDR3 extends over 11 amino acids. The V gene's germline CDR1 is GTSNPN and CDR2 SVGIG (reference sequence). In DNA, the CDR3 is TGTGCCTGGAGTTCACAGGGTTATGCTTTCTTT. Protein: CAWSSQGYAFF.

The CDR3 bases are TGTGCCACCGAGGGAGGCGTTAACACTGAAGCTTTCTTT. It encodes CATEGGVNTEAFF. The rearrangement joins TRBV19 to TRBJ1-1; D is undetermined. V lost 10 bases and J lost 2, with 14 bases in between. The CDR3 has 13 amino acids. The germline V gene has CDR1 LNHDA and CDR2 SQIVND (reference sequence).